This T cell receptor beta chain was documented in a study of T cells in Graves' hyperthyroidism and ophthalmopathy. The germline gives CDR1 MGHRA, CDR2 YSYEKL. The CDR3 extends over 13 amino acids. V was trimmed by 0 bases and J by 2 bases, leaving 5 bases between them. Amplification yielded TCR beta CDR3 regions, with RNA transcripts as the source. Using the HTBI primer set, a first-round RT-PCR was run on the TCR CDR3. TCRdb ran MiXCR on the multiplex PCR reads and lists one entry per CDR3 protein. The profile shows hundreds of thousands of distinct CDR3 sequences, approximately 44% of them singletons.

The source material was peripheral blood or thyroid tissue (not recorded which). The V and J genes are TRBV4-1 and TRBJ2-7, with D unclear. The TCR comes from a woman aged 18 to 35 with Graves' hyperthyroidism. CDR3 sequence (DNA): TGCGCCAGCAGCCAAGATTGGACCTACGAGCAGTACTTC. Translating it yields CASSQDWTYEQYF.